This T cell receptor beta chain was identified during a study of blood T cell repertoires in COVID-19. Study details: Acute and convalescent COVID-19 specimens originated in the United States, Italy and Spain. T cells, B-cell-depleted T cells, or PBMCs supplied cDNA or gDNA.

As processed by the authors: Nucleated cell counts were estimated from reference gene primer amplification. Measured with immunoSEQ multiplex PCR; TCRdb has only the in-frame clones, and not every one. The V and J calls and clone size were taken over from that table, and D and trimming were inferred from the DNA. The sample lists 150,000 to 200,000 clones; 80% to 90% were seen once. This clone was detected a few times. V lost 7 bases and J lost 2, with 11 bases in between. The CDR3 is 13 amino acids. Per germline, CDR1 MNHEY and CDR2 SVGAGI. Sequencing was carried out using peripheral blood. This chain links TRBV6-5 with TRBJ1-1; D may be TRBD1 (5 bases). This TCR came from a woman of 80 years or more with acute or convalescent COVID-19. The CDR3 bases are TGTGCCAGCAAGCTTACAGGAAACACTGAAGCTTTCTTT. Residues: CASKLTGNTEAFF.